The entry that follows covers one T cell receptor beta chain sequence. Time point of the sample: week 3, after first cycle of checkpoint inhibitor. Sequenced by immunoSEQ multiplex PCR; TCRdb stores in-frame clones only, minus some. Of roughly 16,000 clones listed, roughly 93% are singletons. This entry is derived from a study of blood T cell dynamics during melanoma immunotherapy. Study summary: Metastatic melanoma patients received first-line pembrolizumab or nivolumab plus ipilimumab.

The CDR3 is 15 amino acids. The V and J ends lost 1 base and 5 bases respectively, with 14 bases between them. Germline V gene sequence: CDR1 MNHEY, CDR2 SVGAGI. V and J are TRBV6-5 and TRBJ2-5; D is possibly TRBD1 or TRBD2 (6 bases each). The sequences come from effector memory CD8+ T cells from blood, collected from a patient treated with checkpoint blockade. This sequence was found in a human donor with melanoma. The CDR3 DNA is TGTGCCAGCAGTTACTACAGGGATGGGGGGGAGACCCAGTACTTC. Protein product: CASSYYRDGGETQYF.